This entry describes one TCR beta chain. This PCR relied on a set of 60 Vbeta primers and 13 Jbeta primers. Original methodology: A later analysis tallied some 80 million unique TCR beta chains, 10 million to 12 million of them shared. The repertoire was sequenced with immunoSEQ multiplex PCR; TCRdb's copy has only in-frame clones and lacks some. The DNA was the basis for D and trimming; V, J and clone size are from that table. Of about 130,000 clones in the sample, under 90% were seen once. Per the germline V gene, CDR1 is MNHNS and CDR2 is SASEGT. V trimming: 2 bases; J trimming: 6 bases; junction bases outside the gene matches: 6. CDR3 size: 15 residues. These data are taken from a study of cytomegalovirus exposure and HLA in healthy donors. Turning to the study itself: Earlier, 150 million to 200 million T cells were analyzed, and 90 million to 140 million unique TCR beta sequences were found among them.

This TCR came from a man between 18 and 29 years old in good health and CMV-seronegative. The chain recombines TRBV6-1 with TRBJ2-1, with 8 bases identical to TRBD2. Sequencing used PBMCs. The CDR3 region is CASSEHGGAGNEQFF. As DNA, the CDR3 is TGTGCCAGCAGTGAACACGGGGGGGCGGGCAATGAGCAGTTCTTC.